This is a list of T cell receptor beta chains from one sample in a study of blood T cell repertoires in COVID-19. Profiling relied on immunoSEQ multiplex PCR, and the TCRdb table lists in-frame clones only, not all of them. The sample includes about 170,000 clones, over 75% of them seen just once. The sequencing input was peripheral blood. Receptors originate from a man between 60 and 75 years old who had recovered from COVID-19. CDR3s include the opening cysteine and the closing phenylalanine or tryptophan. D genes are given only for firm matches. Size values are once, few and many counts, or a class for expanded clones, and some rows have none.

CASSFPGVDTEAFF	TGCGCCAGCAGCTTCCCGGGGGTAGACACTGAAGCTTTCTTT	TRBV5-1	TRBJ1-1	.	.
CSVWAEANTEAFF	TGCAGCGTTTGGGCGGAGGCGAACACTGAAGCTTTCTTT	TRBV29-1	TRBJ1-1	.	.
CASSIGDRGNSPLHF	TGTGCCAGCAGTATAGGTGACAGGGGAAATTCACCCCTCCACTTT	TRBV2	TRBJ1-6	TRBD1	.
CASSSGETETQYF	TGTGCCAGTAGCTCAGGGGAGACGGAGACCCAGTACTTC	TRBV19	TRBJ2-5	.	few
CASSPRRCSPLHF	TGTGCCAGCAGCCCACGGCGGTGTTCACCCCTCCACTTT	TRBV21-1	TRBJ1-6	.	once
CASSLLSGGAGTQYF	TGTGCCAGCAGCTTACTCTCGGGGGGGGCAGGTACGCAGTATTTT	TRBV11-3	TRBJ2-3	TRBD2	.
CASIPDKEPDTQYF	TGTGCCAGTATCCCCGATAAGGAGCCGGATACGCAGTATTTT	TRBV19	TRBJ2-3	.	.
CAISSYSFYEQYF	TGTGCCATCAGCTCGTACAGCTTCTACGAGCAGTACTTC	TRBV10-3	TRBJ2-7	.	.
CATSRTALSGYTF	TGTGCCACCAGTCGGACAGCGTTAAGTGGCTACACCTTC	TRBV24-1	TRBJ1-2	.	.
CASSSTGGDEQFF	TGTGCCAGCAGCTCTACAGGGGGGGATGAGCAGTTCTTC	TRBV11-2	TRBJ2-1	.	.
CASSIHRGETQYF	TGTGCCAGTAGTATACACAGGGGTGAGACCCAGTACTTC	TRBV19	TRBJ2-5	TRBD1	.
CASSQTGPGTDTQYF	TGTGCCAGCAGCCAAACAGGACCGGGCACAGATACGCAGTATTTT	TRBV3-1/TRBV3-2	TRBJ2-3	.	.
CASSPRTSGGAYEQFF	TGTGCCAGCTCACCGCGGACTAGCGGGGGGGCGTATGAGCAGTTCTTC	TRBV18	TRBJ2-1	TRBD2	.
CASRGQGTSGYTF	TGTGCCAGCAGGGGACAGGGGACCTCGGGCTACACCTTC	TRBV14	TRBJ1-2	TRBD1	.
CASSLLRATTEAFF	TGTGCCAGCAGCTTATTGAGGGCCACCACTGAAGCTTTCTTT	TRBV7-8	TRBJ1-1	.	.
CASSYSDPGDPLHF	TGTGCCAGCAGTTACTCGGACCCGGGGGATCCCCTCCACTTT	TRBV6-6	TRBJ1-6	.	.
CASSSGTVNTEAFF	TGTGCCAGCAGCTCTGGGACAGTGAACACTGAAGCTTTCTTT	TRBV7-6	TRBJ1-1	TRBD1	.
CATSDSGGGETQYF	TGTGCCACCAGTGATTCTGGGGGGGGAGAGACCCAGTACTTC	TRBV24-1	TRBJ2-5	TRBD2	.
CATSRDNGGVDTQYF	TGTGCCACCAGCAGAGATAATGGGGGGGTAGATACGCAGTATTTT	TRBV15	TRBJ2-3	TRBD2	.
CASSPGQPSSGNTIYF	TGTGCCAGCTCACCAGGACAGCCGAGCTCTGGAAACACCATATATTTT	TRBV18	TRBJ1-3	.	.
CASSLMGLHYGYTF	TGTGCCAGCAGCTTAATGGGACTCCACTATGGCTACACCTTC	TRBV7-9	TRBJ1-2	.	.
CASSYSPQNTEAFF	TGTGCCAGCAGTTACTCCCCACAGAACACTGAAGCTTTCTTT	TRBV6-5	TRBJ1-1	.	.
CASTRGRRTDTQYF	TGTGCCAGCACGAGGGGGAGACGCACAGATACGCAGTATTTT	TRBV7-3	TRBJ2-3	.	.
CASSPTGDGNQPQHF	TGTGCCAGCTCACCGACGGGGGACGGCAATCAGCCCCAGCATTTT	TRBV18	TRBJ1-5	.	.
CAWRPGHRWEQYF	TGTGCCTGGAGACCGGGACATCGATGGGAGCAGTACTTC	TRBV30	TRBJ2-7	.	.
CASSIGRRPLSTDTQYF	TGTGCCAGTAGTATAGGGAGGCGGCCACTGAGCACAGATACGCAGTATTTT	TRBV19	TRBJ2-3	.	.
CASSFPGVQETQYF	TGCGCCAGCAGCTTTCCGGGAGTCCAAGAGACCCAGTACTTC	TRBV5-1	TRBJ2-5	.	.
CASREEVNTEAFF	TGTGCCAGCAGGGAGGAGGTGAACACTGAAGCTTTCTTT	TRBV6-5	TRBJ1-1	.	.
CASSFAPGNSPLHF	TGTGCCAGCAGCTTTGCTCCAGGGAATTCACCCCTCCACTTT	TRBV5-6	TRBJ1-6	.	.
CASTTSGGYTGELFF	TGTGCCAGTACCACTAGCGGGGGGTACACCGGGGAGCTGTTTTTT	TRBV19	TRBJ2-2	TRBD2	.
CASSSAGWMPQHF	TGTGCCAGCAGTTCGGCAGGGTGGATGCCCCAGCATTTT	TRBV6-5	TRBJ1-5	.	many
CASSLAQVPDTQYF	TGTGCCAGCAGCTTAGCCCAGGTGCCAGATACGCAGTATTTT	TRBV7-9	TRBJ2-3	.	.
CASSDGQGASTEAFF	TGCGCCAGCAGCGATGGACAGGGGGCGAGTACTGAAGCTTTCTTT	TRBV5-1	TRBJ1-1	TRBD1	once
CASSSTGRETQYF	TGTGCCAGCAGCTCCACAGGGAGAGAGACCCAGTACTTC	TRBV7-3	TRBJ2-5	.	.
CASSLRTPTRYEQYF	TGTGCCAGCAGTCTTCGAACACCAACCCGCTACGAGCAGTACTTC	TRBV21-1	TRBJ2-7	.	few
CASSFSGGFTDTQYF	TGTGCCAGCAGCTTCAGCGGGGGGTTCACAGATACGCAGTATTTT	TRBV11-3	TRBJ2-3	TRBD2	once